A selection of T cell receptor beta chains follows, all from one sample in a study of blood T cells in healthy people across ages. TCRdb analysed the 5' RACE reads with MiXCR anew, one entry per CDR3 protein. The data show more than 1.4 million distinct CDR3 sequences, with approximately 40% seen just once and under 8% held by the top ten. The material sequenced was blood. These receptors came from a woman aged 18-29 years in good health. Each CDR3 is given with its conserved first and last residue. A D gene is named only where the DNA matches it firmly. Clone size is shown for a subset of rows, as once, few, many or a class of expanded clone.

17	TRBD1	TRBV5-1	-	TRBJ2-3	CASSLGRTGAGTDTQYF	TGCGCCAGCAGCTTGGGAAGGACAGGGGCTGGCACAGATACGCAGTATTTT
14	-	TRBV12-3/TRBV12-4	-	TRBJ2-7	CASCLGGVDYEQYF	TGTGCCAGTTGTTTAGGAGGGGTCGACTACGAGCAGTACTTC
13	-	TRBV13	-	TRBJ2-3	CASHREATDTQYF	TGTGCCAGCCATAGGGAGGCCACAGATACGCAGTATTTT
12	-	TRBV10-3	-	TRBJ1-2	CAGSEANYGYTF	TGTGCCGGGTCCGAAGCTAACTATGGCTACACCTTC
12	TRBD1	TRBV2	-	TRBJ2-1	CASRRGTDRKFF	TGTGCCAGCAGACGTGGGACAGATCGGAAGTTCTTC
15	-	TRBV30	-	TRBJ2-1	CAWIRGTGTPGEQFF	TGTGCCTGGATTCGGGGCACAGGTACGCCCGGTGAGCAGTTCTTC
13	-	TRBV3-1	-	TRBJ2-7	CASSQGSPGEQYF	TGTGCCAGCAGCCAAGGAAGCCCGGGCGAGCAGTACTTC
12	-	TRBV27	-	TRBJ2-1	CASSTDFSGQFF	TGTGCCAGCAGTACGGACTTCAGTGGGCAGTTCTTC
14	-	TRBV4-1	-	TRBJ1-1	CAGSLRTENTEAFF	TGCGCCGGCAGCCTCAGGACGGAGAACACTGAAGCTTTCTTT
16	-	TRBV27	-	TRBJ2-6	CASSALTSSGANVLTF	TGTGCCAGCAGCGCGCTGACTAGCTCTGGGGCCAACGTCCTGACTTTC
14	-	TRBV12-3/TRBV12-4	-	TRBJ2-1	CASSPGTVGGEQFF	TGTGCCAGCAGTCCCGGGACTGTAGGTGGTGAGCAGTTCTTC
15	-	TRBV28	-	TRBJ1-2	CASFFRAPTNYGYTF	TGTGCCAGCTTTTTCAGGGCGCCAACTAACTATGGCTACACCTTC
14	-	TRBV18	-	TRBJ1-1	CASSPVEGVTEAFF	TGTGCCAGCTCACCGGTTGAAGGGGTCACTGAAGCTTTCTTT
13	-	TRBV20-1	few	TRBJ2-5	CSASNGYQETQYF	TGCAGTGCTAGTAACGGGTACCAAGAGACCCAGTACTTC
16	-	TRBV12-3/TRBV12-4	-	TRBJ1-2	CASSLGGGKKKDGYTF	TGTGCCAGCAGTCTGGGCGGGGGCAAAAAAAAAGATGGCTACACCTTC
17	-	TRBV7-9	once	TRBJ1-3	CASSVDSSLLFGNTIYF	TGTGCCAGCAGCGTAGACAGCTCACTCCTCTTTGGAAACACCATATATTTT
17	-	TRBV6-5	-	TRBJ2-2	CASSYSTLAGSTGELFF	TGCGCCAGCAGTTACTCGACTCTGGCAGGGAGCACCGGGGAGCTGTTTTTT
14	-	TRBV28	-	TRBJ2-7	CASSGPASSYEQYF	TGTGCCAGCAGTGGACCGGCATCCTCCTACGAGCAGTACTTC
17	-	TRBV12-5	few	TRBJ1-6	CASGLVRGSSYNSPLHF	TGTGCTAGTGGTTTGGTACGCGGCAGCTCCTATAATTCACCCCTCCACTTT
16	-	TRBV9	-	TRBJ1-1	CASSVGDGAGGTEAFF	TGTGCCAGCAGCGTAGGCGACGGGGCGGGGGGCACTGAAGCTTTCTTT
15	-	TRBV20-1	-	TRBJ2-5	CSASTPDRARETQYF	TGCAGTGCTAGTACGCCAGACAGAGCGAGAGAGACCCAGTACTTC
16	TRBD1	TRBV5-1	few	TRBJ1-4	CASSWGQGSTNEKLFF	TGCGCCAGCAGCTGGGGACAGGGGTCAACTAATGAAAAACTGTTTTTT
13	-	TRBV20-1	-	TRBJ2-5	CSASPVGGETQYF	TGCAGTGCCAGCCCCGTTGGGGGAGAGACCCAGTACTTC
13	-	TRBV4-2	-	TRBJ1-2	CASSQAGDYGYTF	TGTGCCAGCAGCCAAGCAGGGGACTATGGCTACACCTTC
13	-	TRBV7-2	few	TRBJ1-5	CASSSFSNQPQHF	TGTGCCAGCAGCTCCTTTAGCAATCAGCCCCAGCATTTT
11	-	TRBV29-1	many	TRBJ2-5	CSARSQETQYF	TGCAGCGCCCGTTCACAGGAGACCCAGTACTTC
15	-	TRBV5-6	few	TRBJ1-6	CASRRDGQGNSPLHF	TGTGCCAGCAGGCGGGACGGCCAGGGTAATTCACCCCTCCACTTT
13	-	TRBV28	-	TRBJ2-3	CASTKGGYDTQYF	TGTGCCAGCACCAAGGGGGGGTACGATACGCAGTATTTT
16	TRBD2	TRBV7-8	-	TRBJ2-7	CASSTPGLAGGFEQYF	TGTGCCAGCAGCACGCCGGGACTAGCGGGAGGCTTCGAGCAGTACTTC
14	-	TRBV9	-	TRBJ2-7	CASSVAGGFYEQYF	TGTGCCAGCAGCGTAGCGGGGGGCTTTTACGAGCAGTACTTC
15	-	TRBV28	-	TRBJ2-7	CASTSRGATAYEQYF	TGTGCCAGCACCTCAAGGGGGGCTACCGCCTACGAGCAGTACTTC
14	-	TRBV3-1	-	TRBJ2-1	CASSRRGSDHEQFF	TGTGCCAGCAGCCGACGAGGCTCGGACCATGAGCAGTTCTTC
16	-	TRBV5-1	few	TRBJ1-2	CASSLESGSRRDGYTF	TGCGCCAGCAGCTTGGAGTCTGGTAGCAGGCGGGATGGCTACACCTTC
17	TRBD1	TRBV3-1	few	TRBJ1-2	CASSQDALAGGGYGYTF	TGTGCCAGCAGCCAAGATGCCCTAGCAGGGGGAGGCTATGGCTACACCTTC
12	TRBD2	TRBV2	-	TRBJ2-3	CAGWDYSDTQYF	TGTGCCGGCTGGGACTACTCGGATACGCAGTATTTT
11	-	TRBV2	few	TRBJ1-2	CASTEVWGYTF	TGTGCCAGCACGGAGGTCTGGGGCTACACCTTC
16	-	TRBV20-1	-	TRBJ2-3	CSATLLVPSSTDTQYF	TGCAGTGCTACCTTACTAGTTCCCTCTAGCACAGATACGCAGTATTTT
15	TRBD2	TRBV4-1	few	TRBJ2-1	CASARVGLAVNEQFF	TGCGCCAGCGCTCGAGTGGGACTAGCGGTAAATGAGCAGTTCTTC
14	-	TRBV6-6	many	TRBJ1-1	CASSYRGGNTEAFF	TGTGCCAGCAGTTACCGGGGTGGGAACACTGAAGCTTTCTTT
14	TRBD2	TRBV30	-	TRBJ2-2	CAWVRTSFTGELFF	TGTGCCTGGGTCAGGACTAGCTTCACCGGGGAGCTGTTTTTT
13	-	TRBV27	many	TRBJ2-7	CASSLSTAYEQYF	TGTGCCAGCAGTTTATCGACAGCCTACGAGCAGTACTTC
15	TRBD1	TRBV20-1	-	TRBJ2-1	CSAYNRGTYYNEQFF	TGCAGTGCTTATAACAGGGGGACCTACTACAATGAGCAGTTCTTC
17	-	TRBV4-1	-	TRBJ2-1	CASSQVPLAHAYNEQFF	TGCGCCAGCAGCCAAGTGCCTTTAGCGCATGCCTACAATGAGCAGTTCTTC
15	TRBD2	TRBV20-1	few	TRBJ2-5	CSANLAGNAQETQYF	TGCAGTGCAAACCTAGCGGGAAACGCACAAGAGACCCAGTACTTC
13	-	TRBV5-1	few	TRBJ2-7	CASIVVGFYEQYF	TGCGCCAGCATAGTCGTCGGCTTTTACGAGCAGTACTTC
15	TRBD2	TRBV2	-	TRBJ2-5	CASSDGRAAQWEQYF	TGTGCCAGCAGTGACGGGAGGGCCGCTCAATGGGAGCAGTACTTC
15	TRBD1	TRBV28	-	TRBJ2-1	CASSPSGQGAYEQFF	TGTGCCAGCAGTCCCTCGGGACAGGGGGCCTATGAGCAGTTCTTC
17	TRBD2	TRBV28	few	TRBJ2-3	CASSSPQRGGPQDTQYF	TGTGCCAGCAGTTCGCCTCAGCGGGGGGGGCCCCAAGATACGCAGTATTTT
15	TRBD1	TRBV6-5	many	TRBJ1-2	CASRRGTGNLYGYTF	TGTGCCAGCAGACGAGGGACAGGCAACCTTTATGGCTACACCTTC
13	TRBD2	TRBV3-1	-	TRBJ2-1	CASSQEAGGTQFF	TGTGCCAGCAGCCAGGAGGCGGGAGGGACCCAGTTCTTC
13	TRBD1	TRBV28	-	TRBJ2-7	CASSLLTGAEQYF	TGTGCCAGCAGTTTACTGACAGGGGCCGAGCAGTACTTC
14	-	TRBV7-2	-	TRBJ1-5	CASSSGLLNQPQHF	TGTGCCAGCAGCTCCGGGCTGCTAAATCAGCCCCAGCATTTT
18	TRBD2	TRBV11-2	-	TRBJ2-3	CASRRISVAGGSTDTQYF	TGTGCCAGCAGGAGAATTAGTGTAGCGGGAGGGAGCACAGATACGCAGTATTTT
16	-	TRBV6-6	-	TRBJ1-2	CASSQAGGPSNYGYTF	TGTGCCAGCAGTCAGGCAGGTGGCCCCTCTAACTATGGCTACACCTTC
19	-	TRBV4-1	once	TRBJ2-6	CASSQEGPGLSSGANVLTF	TGCGCCAGCAGCCAAGAGGGGCCAGGGCTGTCCTCTGGGGCCAACGTCCTGACTTTC
13	TRBD1	TRBV20-1	-	TRBJ2-7	CSARMTGRDEQYF	TGCAGTGCTAGAATGACAGGGAGAGACGAGCAGTACTTC
17	TRBD2	TRBV7-2	-	TRBJ2-7	CASNVDGLAGTYNEQYF	TGTGCCAGCAACGTTGACGGACTAGCGGGAACCTACAATGAGCAGTACTTC
14	-	TRBV20-1	once	TRBJ2-3	CSAPPLGSTDTQYF	TGCAGTGCCCCCCCGCTCGGATCCACAGATACGCAGTATTTT
12	-	TRBV3-1	-	TRBJ1-1	CASSQGVLEAFF	TGTGCCAGCAGCCAAGGTGTGCTTGAAGCTTTCTTT
14	-	TRBV29-1	few	TRBJ2-7	CSVLGFGAPEEQYF	TGCAGCGTTTTGGGATTCGGGGCCCCGGAGGAGCAGTACTTC